This T cell receptor beta chain was documented in a study of blood T cells in healthy people across ages. Whole-study results and caveats: What prevented conclusive comparison of naive and antigen-experienced cells was that PBMCs were unsorted.

V was pared by 4 bases and J by 4 bases, with 8 bases between. The length of the CDR3 is 12 residues. Looked up from germline, CDR1 is SQVTM and CDR2 is ANQGSEA. A second PCR of about 7 to 11 cycles used a sample-barcoded 5' primer and a J-beta primer mix. MiXCR, run by TCRdb on the 5' RACE reads, gives a single entry per CDR3 protein. This table holds around 1,700,000 distinct CDR3 sequences, 28% found once. For every donor, a draw yielded around 9.4 milliliters of peripheral blood. This clonotype was seen repeatedly, ten times or more. Its specificity is not known. The sample consisted of blood. The clonotype originates from a woman aged 25 to 45 in good health. The chain has TRBV29-1 and TRBJ1-5, with D unclear. CDR3 residues: CSVGTENQPQHF. CDR3 coding DNA: TGCAGCGTTGGTACAGAGAATCAGCCCCAGCATTTT.